These 5 T cell receptor beta chains originate from one sample sequenced in a study of cytomegalovirus exposure and HLA in healthy donors. Primers: 60 Vbeta forward and 13 Jbeta reverse. TCRdb's copy holds only in-frame clones and misses some; the assay was immunoSEQ multiplex PCR. In the table there are approximately 150,000 clones, 65% to 85% of which are singletons. Sequences were obtained from PBMCs. These receptors were obtained from a woman aged 25 to 39 in good health and CMV-seropositive.

This clone came up once. The chain couples TRBV21-1 to TRBJ2-7; TRBD1, the D gene given by the table, was not confirmed from the DNA. TRBV21-1 is a pseudogene locus. The CDR3 runs to 20 residues. The CDR3, as DNA: TGTGCCAGCAGCCCTCTTCAATCGGGGACAGAACTTCTTAGATTTTACGAGCAGTACTTC. It translates to CASSPLQSGTELLRFYEQYF.

The chain couples TRBV29-1 to TRBJ2-5; TRBD2 might be the D (5 bases). The germline V and J ends were trimmed by 4 bases and 6 bases, with 12 bases remaining between them. The germline CDR1 and CDR2 sequences are SQVTM and ANQGSEA. The CDR3 loop spans 12 amino acids. In DNA, the CDR3 is TGCAGCGTTGTGGGGTTCGGGAAGACCCAGTACTTC. This sequence encodes CSVVGFGKTQYF.

The chain combines TRBV4-1 with TRBJ1-4; TRBD1 is a possible D gene (5 bases). There are 15 residues in the CDR3. Germline CDR1 and CDR2: MGHRA and YSYEKL. The V and J ends lost 7 bases and 7 bases respectively, with 19 bases between them. The CDR3 here is CASTPRVQDREKLFF. The CDR3 region has the DNA TGCGCCAGCACCCCAAGGGTACAGGACCGTGAAAAACTGTTTTTT.

The chain uses TRBV6-1 and TRBJ1-6; D possibly corresponds to TRBD1 (6 bases). CDR3 length equals 13 residues. V was clipped by 5 bases and J by 10 bases, with 12 bases between them. Germline V CDR1 and CDR2: MNHNS, SASEGT. CDR3 in DNA: TGTGCCAGCAGTCGGGGGGCAGGGTCACCCCTCCACTTT. It translates to CASSRGAGSPLHF.

This clone came up a few times. DNA for the CDR3: TGTGCCAGCAGCTTAAGACTAGCGGCCCGCAATGAGCAGTTCTTC. Translation gives CASSLRLAARNEQFF. The gene calls are TRBV7-3 and TRBJ2-1; 9 positions match TRBD2. The ends lost 1 base at V and 6 bases at J; junction bases unmatched: 4. This CDR3 spans 15 amino acids. The germline gives CDR1 SGHTA, CDR2 FQGTGA. Variable domain in full (rest from reference TRBV7-3 and TRBJ2-1): GAGVSQTPSNKVTEKGKYVELRCDPISGHTALYWYRQSLGQGPEFLIYFQGTGAADDSGLPNDRFFAVRPEGSVSTLKIQRTERGDSAVYLCASSLRLAARNEQFFGPGTRLTVL.